This T cell receptor beta chain was sequenced in a study of shared clonotypes between healthy human individuals. Only CD45RO-negative cells positively selected for CCR7 counted as naive CD8 cells, so terminally differentiated effector memory CD45RA+ cells were excluded. Using about 220 ng DNA, about 30,000 T cell genomes, the sorted-subset replicate PCRs were run. Produced via immunoSEQ multiplex PCR; TCRdb's table is partial and in-frame only. The sample contains fewer than 700,000 clones, approximately 95% of which appear only once. The clonotype was recovered from a woman younger than 45 in good health. The sequenced material came from naive CD8+ T cells sorted from blood.

CDR3 DNA sequence: TGTGCCAGCAGTGAGGGCGAGACGAGCCCCTATAACAATGAGCAGTTCTTC. Translating it yields CASSEGETSPYNNEQFF. V gene TRBV6-1 combines with J gene TRBJ2-1; D gene uncertain. Germline V gene sequence: CDR1 MNHNS, CDR2 SASEGT. Trimming removed 3 bases from V and 5 bases from J, with 20 bases in between. The CDR3 loop spans 17 amino acids.